These 27 T cell receptor beta chains were sequenced from one sample in a study of blood T cell repertoires in COVID-19. Repertoires were generated with immunoSEQ multiplex PCR, while TCRdb's copy carries only in-frame clones and drops some. Of approximately 470,000 clones listed, about 85% are singletons. The source material was PBMCs or T cells enriched from blood (not recorded which). These receptors came from a woman between 18 and 30 years old who had recovered from COVID-19.

The chain has TRBV11-1 and TRBJ2-3, with a possible D match to TRBD2 (7 bases). The CDR3 is made up of 14 amino acids. From germline, CDR1 is SGHAT and CDR2 FQDESV (reference sequence). V dropped 4 bases and J dropped 5 bases, with 13 bases sitting between them. The CDR3 protein is CASSSRGAGDTQYF. In DNA form, the CDR3 reads TGTGCCAGCAGCTCCCGGGGGGCTGGAGATACGCAGTATTTT.

This rearrangement joins TRBV13 to TRBJ2-1; perhaps TRBD2 as D (6 bases). The CDR3 runs to 13 residues. Trimming removed 0 bases from V and 10 bases from J, with 10 bases in between. CDR1 is PRHDT and CDR2 is FYEKMQ in the germline V gene (reference sequence). The CDR3: CASSLGGTQEQFF. The CDR3 DNA sequence: TGTGCCAGCAGCTTAGGCGGGACTCAAGAGCAGTTCTTC.

The genes are TRBV4-1 and TRBJ2-3, with 8 bases identical to TRBD2. J was trimmed by 5 bases and V by 0 bases; bases with no gene match: 10. The germline V gene encodes CDR1 MGHRA and CDR2 YSYEKL. CDR3 size: 17 residues. The CDR3 nucleotides read TGCGCCAGCAGCCAAGATGTGTCCGGGGGGGCTAGAGATACGCAGTATTTT. Translated: CASSQDVSGGARDTQYF.

This sequence joins TRBV19 and TRBJ2-1, with a tentative D call TRBD2 (5 bases). Germline lookup yields CDR1 LNHDA and CDR2 SQIVND (reference sequence). V lost 10 bases to trimming and J lost 2 bases, with 12 bases between them. The length of the CDR3 is 13 residues. CDR3 in DNA: TGTGCCACCCACGGGGATACCTACAATGAGCAGTTCTTC. Its protein product is CATHGDTYNEQFF.

This chain uses TRBV20-1 with TRBJ1-3; a possible D gene is TRBD1 (5 bases). This CDR3 spans 16 amino acids. Germline V gene lookup returns CDR1 DFQATT and CDR2 SNEGSKA (reference sequence). Trimming stripped 3 bases from V and 4 bases from J, with 19 bases between. This CDR3 is CSASMGWGWGGNTIYF. The CDR3 DNA is TGCAGTGCTAGTATGGGTTGGGGCTGGGGCGGAAACACCATATATTTT.

The V gene is TRBV7-9, the J gene TRBJ1-2; TRBD1 agrees at 8 bases. The junction had 17 bases not matched to a gene; V was cut back by 5 bases and J by 6 bases. Germline assignment: CDR1 SEHNR and CDR2 FQNEAQ (reference sequence). The CDR3 sequence is 17 residues long. CDR3 DNA: TGTGCCAGCAGCCGGCTACAGGGGGGGCAGGTGTCGGATGGCTACACCTTC. Translated, it gives CASSRLQGGQVSDGYTF.

The chain has TRBV18 and TRBJ1-6, with no clear D. The CDR3 has 14 residues. The V end lost 6 bases, the J end lost 5 bases, and 11 bases lay between the germline ends. CDR1 and CDR2 (germline): KGHSH, LQKENI. Here the CDR3 DNA reads TGTGCCAGCTCCCAACCGGGAGATAATTCACCCCTCCACTTT. This sequence encodes CASSQPGDNSPLHF. Full variable domain (outside the CDR3, taken from reference TRBV18 and TRBJ1-6): NAGVMQNPRHLVRRRGQEARLRCSPMKGHSHVYWYRQLPEEGLKFMVYLQKENIIDESGMPKERFSAEFPKEGPSILRIQQVVRGDSAAYFCASSQPGDNSPLHFGNGTRLTVT.

With regard to this clone: The same CDR3 is also encoded by other DNA sequences in this sample. The chain joins TRBV2 to TRBJ1-2, with TRBD1 identical over 7 bases. CDR1 SNHLY and CDR2 FYNNEI come from the germline V gene. V trimming: 5 bases; J trimming: 2 bases; junction bases outside the gene matches: 2. The CDR3 length is 13 residues. The CDR3 nucleotides are TGTGCCAGCAGTAGGGACAGAAACTATGGCTACACCTTC. As protein: CASSRDRNYGYTF.

V and J are TRBV10-3 and TRBJ2-5; 8 nucleotides line up with TRBD1. Trimming removed 2 bases from V and 4 bases from J; junction bases left unmatched: 6. In germline, CDR1 is ENHRY, CDR2 SYGVKD. The CDR3 is 15 residues long. The CDR3 DNA reads TGTGCCATCAGTGAGGGACAGGGAGGCGGAGAGACCCAGTACTTC. It yields the protein CAISEGQGGGETQYF.

This chain joins TRBV4-2 and TRBJ2-2, with 12 bases lining up with TRBD2. The J segment lost 1 base and the V segment lost 1 base, leaving 1 base of the junction unmatched. This CDR3 has 17 residues. From germline, CDR1 is LGHNA and CDR2 YNFKEQ. CDR3 residues: CASSQGLAGVNTGELFF. As DNA, the CDR3 is TGTGCCAGCAGCCAAGGACTAGCGGGGGTGAACACCGGGGAGCTGTTTTTT.

V and J are TRBV2 and TRBJ1-5, with D possibly matching TRBD1 (5 bases). The CDR3 has 12 residues. Germline values: CDR1 SNHLY, CDR2 FYNNEI. Between the trimmed V and J ends, which lost 3 bases and 6 bases, there was a span of 6 bases. Here the CDR3 DNA reads TGTGCCAGCAGTGACAGGGCTCAGCCCCAGCATTTT. Translating it yields CASSDRAQPQHF.

This chain uses TRBV15 with TRBJ1-2, with TRBD1 matching over 7 bases. The CDR3 consists of 15 residues. Trimming at V came to 2 bases and at J to 2 bases, leaving 5 bases not matched to a gene. From germline, CDR1 is LNHNV and CDR2 YYDKDF (reference sequence). For the CDR3, the DNA is TGTGCCACCAGCAGATCCACGACAGGGAACTATGGCTACACCTTC. It specifies CATSRSTTGNYGYTF.

In its sample, this clone was seen a few times. The chain has TRBV5-6 and TRBJ1-3; the match to TRBD1 covers 11 bases. Germline V gene sequence: CDR1 SGHDT, CDR2 YYEEEE. V gave up 3 bases and J gave up 0 bases; unmatched junction bases: 11. CDR3 length: 19 amino acids. CDR3 loop: CASSSRPGTGGFSGNTIYF. The CDR3 DNA is TGTGCCAGCAGCTCGCGCCCCGGGACAGGGGGTTTCTCTGGAAACACCATATATTTT.

The chain carries TRBV12-5 and TRBJ1-4, with D possibly TRBD1 on 5 matching bases. V lost 3 bases, J lost 8 bases, and 19 bases lay in between. Germline V gene sequence: CDR1 LGHNT, CDR2 FRNRAP. CDR3 length: 16 amino acids. The CDR3 DNA reads as TGTGCTAGTGGTTTCGTCCGACAGACTGGGGCGGAAAAACTGTTTTTT. Translating gives CASGFVRQTGAEKLFF. The full variable domain, completed using reference TRBV12-5 and TRBJ1-4, is DARVTQTPRHKVTEMGQEVTMRCQPILGHNTVFWYRQTMMQGLELLAYFRNRAPLDDSGMPKDRFSAEMPDATLATLKIQPSEPRDSAVYFCASGFVRQTGAEKLFFGSGTQLSVL.

The chain carries TRBV5-1 and TRBJ2-1; 8 nucleotides align to TRBD2. V lost 0 bases, J lost 5 bases, and 1 base stayed unmatched. This CDR3 region has 14 residues. Germline CDR1 is SGHRS and CDR2 is YFSETQ. The CDR3 coding sequence is TGCGCCAGCAGCTTGGTCGGGAGGGACAATGAGCAGTTCTTC. It specifies CASSLVGRDNEQFF.

V usage is TRBV24-1 and J usage is TRBJ1-5; a possible D gene is TRBD1 (5 bases). The CDR3 has 15 amino acids. CDR1 is KGHDR, CDR2 SFDVKD, per germline. The germline V and J ends were trimmed by 4 bases and 3 bases, with 12 bases remaining between them. Written as DNA, the CDR3 is TGTGCCACCAGTGAGGGGGGAAGAAACAATCAGCCCCAGCATTTT. Its protein is CATSEGGRNNQPQHF.

The chain joins TRBV30 to TRBJ1-2; D is unresolved. Trimming took 2 bases from V and 10 from J, leaving 11 bases between them. Germline CDR1 and CDR2: GTSNPN and SVGIG (reference sequence). The CDR3 is 11 amino acids. Here the CDR3 reads CAWSQINFYTF. CDR3 in DNA: TGTGCCTGGAGTCAGATCAATTTCTACACCTTC.

V is TRBV7-9 and J is TRBJ2-2; 8 nucleotides line up with TRBD1. The V and J ends lost 5 bases and 6 bases, in that order; junction bases with no gene match: 14. Germline V gives CDR1 SEHNR, CDR2 FQNEAQ (reference sequence). This CDR3 region has 17 residues. CDR3 sequence reads: CASSPNPGQGRPGELFF. The DNA for the CDR3 is TGTGCCAGCAGCCCAAACCCTGGACAGGGAAGGCCCGGGGAGCTGTTTTTT.

This chain uses TRBV19 with TRBJ1-1; maybe TRBD1 (6 bases). CDR3 length equals 14 residues. The germline V gene has CDR1 LNHDA and CDR2 SQIVND (reference sequence). The V end was cut by 5 bases, the J end by 4 bases, with 14 bases between. The CDR3 coding sequence is TGTGCCAGTAGTCCTTCGACAGGAGGCACTGAAGCTTTCTTT. Protein: CASSPSTGGTEAFF.

The rearrangement joins TRBV9 to TRBJ2-7, with TRBD2 identical over 8 bases. Germline V gene lookup returns CDR1 SGDLS and CDR2 YYNGEE. The CDR3 is 15 residues long. V dropped 0 bases and J dropped 2; count of bases not matched to a gene: 4. For the CDR3, the DNA is TGTGCCAGCAGCGTAGCCAGCGGGGGACCCTACGAGCAGTACTTC. Translation gives CASSVASGGPYEQYF.

The chain has TRBV18 and TRBJ2-5; TRBD1 agrees at 7 bases. The J segment lost 0 bases and the V segment lost 4 bases, leaving 2 bases of the junction unmatched. Germline V lookup: CDR1 KGHSH, CDR2 LQKENI. The CDR3 spans 14 residues. CDR3 loop: CASSHGTDQETQYF. As DNA, the CDR3 is TGTGCCAGCTCACACGGGACAGACCAAGAGACCCAGTACTTC.

The J gene is TRBJ2-6, the V gene TRBV5-1; 7 nucleotides line up with TRBD1. Germline V gene lookup returns CDR1 SGHRS and CDR2 YFSETQ. The CDR3 totals 18 residues. V was pared by 0 bases and J by 10 bases, with 16 bases of the junction left unmatched. CDR3 coding DNA: TGCGCCAGCAGCTTGGGGGTGAGACAGGGAATAACTTGGAACGTCCTGACTTTC. Translating it yields CASSLGVRQGITWNVLTF.

This clone was observed a single time. This chain joins TRBV2 and TRBJ1-2; D might be TRBD1 (5 bases). The germline gives CDR1 SNHLY, CDR2 FYNNEI. CDR3 length: 13 amino acids. Trimming removed 3 bases from V and 6 bases from J, with 11 bases in between. The CDR3 region has the DNA TGTGCCAGCAGTGAGGCGACAGCAAATGGCTACACCTTC. It codes for CASSEATANGYTF.

The chain is built from TRBV19 and TRBJ2-2, with D perhaps TRBD1 (5 bases). The CDR3 runs 12 residues. V was clipped by 8 bases and J by 5 bases, with 9 bases between them. Germline V gene sequence: CDR1 LNHDA, CDR2 SQIVND (reference sequence). CDR3 in DNA: TGTGCCAGTTCTGGACAAACCGGGGAGCTGTTTTTT. Protein product: CASSGQTGELFF.

The chain recombines TRBV5-4 with TRBJ1-1; D gene uncertain. Germline CDR1 and CDR2: SGHNT and YYREEE (reference sequence). The CDR3 sequence is 14 residues long. The germline V and J ends were trimmed by 0 bases and 2 bases, with 8 bases remaining between them. CDR3 protein: CASSLGGYNTEAFF. In DNA, the CDR3 is TGTGCCAGCAGCTTGGGCGGGTACAACACTGAAGCTTTCTTT.

The gene calls are TRBV10-3 and TRBJ1-2; possible D gene TRBD1, 6 bases. Trimming shortened V by 6 bases and J by 2 bases, and 10 bases separated the two germline ends. CDR3 length: 13 residues. CDR1 and CDR2 (germline): ENHRY, SYGVKD. The CDR3 is CAIRRTENYGYTF. Written as DNA, the CDR3 is TGTGCCATCAGGCGGACAGAGAACTATGGCTACACCTTC.

A note on this clone: The same CDR3 also results from other DNA sequences found in this sample. The J gene is TRBJ1-2, the V gene TRBV29-1, with 9 nucleotides matching TRBD1. This CDR3 is 12 amino acids long. V lost 7 bases to trimming and J lost 2 bases; unmatched junction nucleotides: 2. CDR1 is SQVTM and CDR2 is ANQGSEA in the germline V gene. DNA for the CDR3: TGCAGCGCCGGGACAGGGAACTATGGCTACACCTTC. This translates into CSAGTGNYGYTF. Filled out from reference TRBV29-1 and TRBJ1-2, the complete variable domain reads SAVISQKPSRDICQRGTSLTIQCQVDSQVTMMFWYRQQPGQSLTLIATANQGSEATYESGFVIDKFPISRPNLTFSTLTVSNMSPEDSSIYLCSAGTGNYGYTFGSGTRLTVV.